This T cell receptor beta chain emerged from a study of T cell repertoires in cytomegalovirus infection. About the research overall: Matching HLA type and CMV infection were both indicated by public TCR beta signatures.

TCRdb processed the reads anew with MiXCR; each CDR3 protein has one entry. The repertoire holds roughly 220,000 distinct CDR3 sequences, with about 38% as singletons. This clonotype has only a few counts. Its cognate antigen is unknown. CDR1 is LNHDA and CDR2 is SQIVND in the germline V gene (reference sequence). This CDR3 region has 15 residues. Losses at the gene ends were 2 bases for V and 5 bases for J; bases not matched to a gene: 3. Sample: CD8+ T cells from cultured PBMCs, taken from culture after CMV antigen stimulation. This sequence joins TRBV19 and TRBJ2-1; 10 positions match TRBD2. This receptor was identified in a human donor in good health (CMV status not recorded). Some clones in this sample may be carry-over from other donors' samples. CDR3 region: CASSIQRGGHNEQFF. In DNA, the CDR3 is TGTGCCAGTAGTATACAGCGGGGGGGTCACAATGAGCAGTTCTTC.